Shown below are 13 T cell receptor beta chains from a single sample sequenced in a study of response to subunit inactivated influenza vaccine. TCRdb used MiXCR to reprocess the RT-PCR reads, holding one entry per CDR3 protein. Among about 540,000 distinct CDR3 sequences listed, 20% to 25% were seen once. The sample also formed part of further work on T cells expressing NK-cell markers. That report adds: Scientists made TCR beta cDNA using 5'RACE template switching with UMIs.

This specimen consisted of CD4+ T cells sorted from PBMCs, obtained 11 to 12 days after vaccination. The receptors here all came from a man in his fifties or sixties who received an inactivated influenza vaccine.

The V gene is TRBV12-3 or TRBV12-4, the J gene TRBJ2-2; possibly TRBD2 for D (6 bases). V gave up 7 bases and J gave up 2 bases, with 17 bases separating them. The CDR3 loop spans 16 amino acids. Here the CDR3 DNA reads TGTGCCAGCACTCTACCCTCCGGGAGAAACACCGGGGAGCTGTTTTTT. This codes for CASTLPSGRNTGELFF.

The V gene is TRBV12-3 or TRBV12-4, the J gene TRBJ1-3, with a weak D call TRBD1 (5 bases). V lost 6 bases, J lost 4 bases, and 16 bases lay in between. The CDR3 consists of 15 residues. CDR3 nucleotides: TGTGCCAGCAGAACAGACTGGGGGTTCGGAAACACCATATATTTT. Translating gives CASRTDWGFGNTIYF.

This clonotype was seen more than once but under ten times. This chain joins TRBV12-3 or TRBV12-4 and TRBJ2-1; 9 nucleotides line up with TRBD2. The CDR3 consists of 16 residues. J gave up 10 bases and V 6 bases, and 16 bases lay outside the gene matches. The CDR3 region is CASSPPLGSGSGEQFF. The CDR3 bases are TGTGCCAGCAGCCCGCCCCTCGGTAGCGGGAGTGGGGAGCAGTTCTTC.

The rearrangement joins TRBV15 to TRBJ2-4; the D is unclear. Germline loops: CDR1 LNHNV, CDR2 YYDKDF (reference sequence). V shed 2 bases and J shed 0 bases, with 14 bases lying between them. This CDR3 has 17 amino acids. The CDR3 region has the DNA TGTGCCACCAGCAGAACCTCTGGACGACTAGCCAAAAACATTCAGTACTTC. It codes for CATSRTSGRLAKNIQYF.

This clonotype was recorded a few times. The chain uses TRBV4-3 and TRBJ2-2; 8 bases agree with TRBD1. The CDR3 is made up of 16 amino acids. Losses at the gene ends were 3 bases for V and 3 bases for J; bases not matched to a gene: 6. CDR1 and CDR2 from the germline V gene are LGHNA and YSLEER. CDR3 in amino acids: CASSQRGQADTGELFF. As DNA, the CDR3 is TGCGCCAGCAGCCAGAGGGGACAGGCAGACACCGGGGAGCTGTTTTTT.

This clonotype appeared a single time. The CDR3 is CASRNTDLTYNEQFF. The CDR3 bases are TGTGCCAGCAGAAATACGGACCTTACCTACAATGAGCAGTTCTTC. V is TRBV6-2 or TRBV6-3 and J is TRBJ2-1, with D unresolved. Trimming cost V 6 bases and J 2 bases, with 14 bases left between them. The CDR3 runs 15 residues. The germline CDR1 and CDR2 sequences are MNHEY and SVGEGT.

This clonotype showed up just a few times. The chain has TRBV2 and TRBJ1-5; 8 nucleotides match TRBD1. Germline V CDR1 and CDR2: SNHLY, FYNNEI. The CDR3 has 17 amino acids. Trimming at V came to 7 bases and at J to 2 bases, leaving 13 bases not matched to a gene. The CDR3 here is CASTASRRGQGNQPQHF. For the CDR3, the DNA is TGTGCCAGCACCGCGTCCCGCAGGGGGCAAGGCAATCAGCCCCAGCATTTT.

This clonotype was picked up a small number of times. The chain carries TRBV3-1 and TRBJ1-5; D gene unclear. V was trimmed by 4 bases and J by 7 bases, leaving 11 bases between them. Germline CDR1 and CDR2: LGHDT and YNNKEL (reference sequence). This CDR3 has 13 amino acids. The DNA for the CDR3 is TGTGCCAGCAGCCCCGACACTGGACAGCCCCAGCATTTT. This translates into CASSPDTGQPQHF.

The chain carries TRBV7-9 and TRBJ2-1; 12 bases map to TRBD2. The ends lost 4 bases at V and 5 bases at J; junction bases unmatched: 6. CDR1 is SEHNR, CDR2 FQNEAQ, per germline (reference sequence). The CDR3 runs 16 residues. In nucleotides, the CDR3 is TGTGCCAGCAGCTCCCGGACTAGCGGGACCCACAATGAGCAGTTCTTC. Residues: CASSSRTSGTHNEQFF.

This clonotype was counted a few times. V and J are TRBV7-2 and TRBJ2-3; TRBD2 matches 11 bases. CDR3 length equals 15 residues. Germline CDR1 reads SGHTA; CDR2 reads FQGNSA. Trimming took 0 bases from V and 7 from J; bases not matched to a gene: 3. The CDR3 region has the DNA TGTGCCAGCAGCTTAGCGGTAGCGGGAGGGCATACGCAGTATTTT. It is translated as CASSLAVAGGHTQYF.

This sequence joins TRBV7-9 and TRBJ2-2, with TRBD1 identical over 7 bases. CDR3 length: 14 residues. In germline, CDR1 is SEHNR, CDR2 FQNEAQ (reference sequence). Trimming cost V 10 bases and J 5 bases; bases outside gene matches: 10. As DNA, the CDR3 is TGTGCCACCAACCTCCGGGACAGAACCGGGGAGCTGTTTTTT. Translating gives CATNLRDRTGELFF.

The chain uses TRBV15 and TRBJ2-3; TRBD1 matches at 9 bases. Germline trimming cut 9 bases from V and 1 base from J; bases unmatched to any gene: 5. This CDR3 has 14 amino acids. CDR1 and CDR2 from the germline V gene are LNHNV and YYDKDF (reference sequence). CDR3: CATKQGAGTDTQYF. The CDR3 DNA follows: TGTGCCACTAAACAGGGGGCCGGCACAGATACGCAGTATTTT.

This clonotype was detected only a few times. V is TRBV7-2 and J is TRBJ2-3; 7 bases line up with TRBD2. The V and J ends lost 5 bases and 4 bases, in that order; junction bases with no gene match: 9. The CDR3 is made up of 15 amino acids. CDR1 and CDR2 (germline): SGHTA, FQGNSA. The CDR3 is CASSPVGRGPDTQYF. The CDR3 DNA follows: TGTGCCAGCAGCCCCGTGGGGAGGGGACCAGATACGCAGTATTTT. The whole variable domain, filled in from reference TRBV7-2 and TRBJ2-3, reads GAGVSQSPSNKVTEKGKDVELRCDPISGHTALYWYRQSLGQGLEFLIYFQGNSAPDKSGLPSDRFSAERTGGSVSTLTIQRTQQEDSAVYLCASSPVGRGPDTQYFGPGTRLTVL.